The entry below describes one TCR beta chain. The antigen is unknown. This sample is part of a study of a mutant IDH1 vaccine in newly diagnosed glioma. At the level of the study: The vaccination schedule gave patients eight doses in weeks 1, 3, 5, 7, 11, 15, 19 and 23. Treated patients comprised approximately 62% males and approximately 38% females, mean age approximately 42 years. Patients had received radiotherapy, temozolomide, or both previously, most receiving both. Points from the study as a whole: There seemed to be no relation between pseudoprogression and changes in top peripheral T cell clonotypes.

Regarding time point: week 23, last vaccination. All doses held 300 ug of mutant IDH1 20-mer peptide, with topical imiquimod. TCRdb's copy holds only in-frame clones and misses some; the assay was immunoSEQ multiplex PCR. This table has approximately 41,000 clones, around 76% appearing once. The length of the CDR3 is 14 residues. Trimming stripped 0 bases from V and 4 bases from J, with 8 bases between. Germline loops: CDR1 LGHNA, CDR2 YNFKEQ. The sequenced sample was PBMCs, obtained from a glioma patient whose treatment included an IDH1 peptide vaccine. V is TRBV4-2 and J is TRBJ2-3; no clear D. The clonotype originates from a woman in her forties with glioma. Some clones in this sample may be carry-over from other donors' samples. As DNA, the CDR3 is TGTGCCAGCAGCCAAGAGAGAGCCTCAGATACGCAGTATTTT. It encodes CASSQERASDTQYF.